Presented here are 25 T cell receptor beta chains from one specimen sequenced in a study of T cells after yellow fever vaccination. TCRdb reprocessed the 5' RACE reads with MiXCR, giving one entry per CDR3 protein. The sample holds about 74,000 distinct CDR3 sequences, approximately 7% seen once. This specimen was CD8+ T cells sorted from PBMCs, taken around 5 days after the first yellow fever vaccination. These receptors originate from a man younger than 30 who received the YFV17D yellow fever vaccine.

This clonotype was counted ten times or more. The chain couples TRBV27 to TRBJ1-2; D perhaps matches TRBD1 (5 bases). The CDR3 covers 14 residues. CDR1 is MNHEY, CDR2 SMNVEV, per germline (reference sequence). V gave up 6 bases and J gave up 2 bases, with 13 bases separating them. The CDR3 region is CASRPGLRNYGYTF. The CDR3 DNA follows: TGTGCCAGCAGGCCGGGACTTAGAAACTATGGCTACACCTTC.

This clonotype showed up many times. J is TRBJ2-5 and V is TRBV4-1, with 7 bases identical to TRBD2. The CDR3 contains 13 residues. Germline CDR1 and CDR2: MGHRA and YSYEKL. V trimming: 5 bases; J trimming: 2 bases; junction bases outside the gene matches: 2. The CDR3 here is CASSWDYQETQYF. The CDR3 DNA is TGCGCCAGCAGCTGGGACTATCAAGAGACCCAGTACTTC.

Only a few counts were recorded for this clonotype. The V gene is TRBV4-1, the J gene TRBJ2-4, with 11 bases identical to TRBD1. Losses at the gene ends were 0 bases for V and 9 bases for J; bases not matched to a gene: 13. The V gene's germline CDR1 is MGHRA and CDR2 YSYEKL. CDR3 size: 18 residues. CDR3: CASSQDGTGGSARGIQYF. Written as DNA, the CDR3 is TGCGCCAGCAGCCAAGATGGGACAGGGGGATCGGCCCGGGGCATTCAGTACTTC.

This clonotype was seen a handful of times. This rearrangement joins TRBV7-9 to TRBJ2-3; TRBD1 aligns across 7 bases. The CDR3 has 14 amino acids. The junction had 7 bases not matched to a gene; V was cut back by 10 bases and J by 0 bases. Germline assignment: CDR1 SEHNR and CDR2 FQNEAQ (reference sequence). The DNA of the CDR3 is TGTGCCACCAACAGGGGAAAGAGCACAGATACGCAGTATTTT. The encoded protein is CATNRGKSTDTQYF.

CDR3 DNA: TGTGCCAGCAGCGCTAGCGGACAGGGTTACGAGCAGTACTTC. It codes for CASSASGQGYEQYF. The chain employs TRBV7-9 and TRBJ2-7; weak D call: TRBD1 (8 bases). Per the germline V gene, CDR1 is SEHNR and CDR2 is FQNEAQ (reference sequence). Between the trimmed V and J ends, which lost 5 bases and 4 bases, there was a span of 15 bases. This CDR3 contains 14 residues.

This clonotype was seen a single time. An end of the junction does not agree with germline; a read error may underlie this. J is TRBJ2-1 and V is TRBV5-5; TRBD2 is a possible D gene (5 bases). Per germline, CDR1 SGHKS and CDR2 YYEKEE (reference sequence). The CDR3 has 15 residues. The CDR3 bases are TGTGCCATCAGCCCCGGGGTCAGCTCCTACAATGAGCAGTTCTTC. It encodes CAISPGVSSYNEQFF.

This clonotype was recorded at least ten times. V and J are TRBV12-5 and TRBJ2-7; 9 bases are shared with TRBD1. The CDR3 is 16 amino acids. The germline gives CDR1 LGHNT, CDR2 FRNRAP. Unmatched junction bases numbered 9, after V lost 0 bases and J lost 6 bases. In nucleotides, the CDR3 is TGTGCTAGTGGTTTGGTAGCAGGGACAGGGCCGGCCGAGCAGTACGTC. Protein: CASGLVAGTGPAEQYV.

This chain uses TRBV7-9 with TRBJ2-3, with 7 bases identical to TRBD2. V shed 3 bases and J 1 base; nucleotides not matched to a gene: 4. The CDR3 covers 15 residues. Germline V CDR1 and CDR2: SEHNR, FQNEAQ (reference sequence). The CDR3 loop reads CASSLAGAGTDTQYF. CDR3 in DNA: TGTGCCAGCAGCTTGGCGGGAGCTGGCACAGATACGCAGTATTTT. Together with reference TRBV7-9 and TRBJ2-3, the CDR3 gives the full variable domain: DTGVSQNPRHKITKRGQNVTFRCDPISEHNRLYWYRQTLGQGPEFLTYFQNEAQLEKSRLLSDRFSAERPKGSFSTLEIQRTEQGDSAMYLCASSLAGAGTDTQYFGPGTRLTVL.

The table lists this clonotype with many counts. This sequence joins TRBV5-1 and TRBJ2-7; possibly TRBD1 or TRBD2 for D (5 bases each). Per germline, CDR1 SGHRS and CDR2 YFSETQ. The CDR3 is made up of 16 amino acids. V gave up 5 bases and J gave up 5 bases, with 23 bases separating them. The CDR3 loop is CASRRGLRDPLNEQYF. CDR3 DNA sequence: TGCGCCAGCAGGCGCGGGCTCAGGGACCCCCTGAACGAGCAGTACTTC.

This clonotype was found a few times. The chain employs TRBV11-2 and TRBJ1-2, with a tentative D call TRBD1 (5 bases). Germline loops: CDR1 SGHAT, CDR2 FQNNGV. The CDR3 covers 13 residues. V lost 1 base and J lost 8, with 11 bases in between. CDR3 in amino acids: CASSLARGEGYTF. In DNA form, the CDR3 reads TGTGCCAGCAGCTTAGCCAGAGGGGAAGGCTACACCTTC.

This clonotype was counted only a few times. The chain combines TRBV4-1 with TRBJ1-1, with D unresolved. In germline, CDR1 is MGHRA, CDR2 YSYEKL. V lost 0 bases and J lost 4, with 9 bases in between. The CDR3 contains 14 residues. In nucleotides, the CDR3 is TGCGCCAGCAGCCAAGAACCTATGGGCACTGAAGCTTTCTTT. Encoded protein: CASSQEPMGTEAFF.

This clonotype was seen many times. The chain is built from TRBV6-2 or TRBV6-3 and TRBJ2-1; D remains ambiguous. V was cut by 6 bases and J by 6 bases, with 6 bases left in between. Germline loops: CDR1 MNHEY, CDR2 SVGEGT. This CDR3 region has 11 residues. The CDR3 is CASRYFNEQFF. For the CDR3, the DNA is TGTGCCAGCAGGTATTTCAATGAGCAGTTCTTC.

This clonotype was recorded many times. The CDR3 nucleotides are TGCAGCGTAAAGACGGATCTTTACAATGAGCAGTTCTTC. Translated: CSVKTDLYNEQFF. This chain joins TRBV29-1 and TRBJ2-1; D gene unclear. The V end lost 6 bases, the J end lost 4 bases, and 13 bases lay between the germline ends. The CDR3 has 13 amino acids. The germline V gene encodes CDR1 SQVTM and CDR2 ANQGSEA.

This clonotype was detected only a few times. V is TRBV12-3 or TRBV12-4 and J is TRBJ1-3; no reliable D call. The CDR3 is 13 amino acids. V was pared by 4 bases and J by 4 bases, with 8 bases between. CDR3 nucleotides: TGTGCCAGCAGTTCAGTCAGGGGAAACACCATATATTTT. This translates into CASSSVRGNTIYF.

This clonotype was seen repeatedly, ten times or more. This sequence joins TRBV4-1 and TRBJ2-7, with TRBD1 identical over 9 bases. Germline CDR1 is MGHRA and CDR2 is YSYEKL. The CDR3 loop spans 15 amino acids. The V and J ends lost 3 bases and 3 bases, in that order; junction bases with no gene match: 6. In DNA, the CDR3 is TGCGCCAGCAGCCAGACTCCGACAGGGGGCTACGAGCAGTACTTC. Its translation: CASSQTPTGGYEQYF.

The chain combines TRBV24-1 with TRBJ2-1; D unresolved. The CDR3 covers 13 residues. Trimming took off 4 bases at V and 6 bases at J, with 9 bases between the two ends. Germline V CDR1 and CDR2: KGHDR, SFDVKD. The CDR3 bases are TGTGCCACCAGTGAATCCACATTCAATGAGCAGTTCTTC. It encodes CATSESTFNEQFF.

This chain links TRBV28 with TRBJ2-3; a possible D gene is TRBD2 (6 bases). Looked up from germline, CDR1 is MDHEN and CDR2 is SYDVKM. V lost 5 bases to trimming and J lost 3 bases, with 12 bases between them. This CDR3 contains 14 residues. Here the CDR3 reads CASSPGVTTDTQYF. The CDR3 DNA sequence: TGTGCCAGCAGTCCGGGGGTAACTACAGATACGCAGTATTTT.

This clonotype has just a few counts. This chain connects TRBV10-3 to TRBJ2-1; D call uncertain. CDR3 size: 11 residues. V was trimmed by 6 bases and J by 4 bases, leaving 4 bases between them. Per germline, CDR1 ENHRY and CDR2 SYGVKD. The DNA for the CDR3 is TGTGCCATCAGAGTTTACAATGAGCAGTTCTTC. Protein sequence: CAIRVYNEQFF.

The chain has TRBV21-1 and TRBJ1-2. TRBV21-1 is flagged as a pseudogene. This CDR3 is built from 14 residues. Written as DNA, the CDR3 is TGTGCCAGCAGCAAAGCGCGGACGGGTCTGGGCTACACCTTC. This gives the protein CASSKARTGLGYTF.

This clonotype occurred many times. V is TRBV4-1 and J is TRBJ1-2; D may be TRBD1 (5 bases). CDR1 MGHRA and CDR2 YSYEKL come from the germline V gene. Trimming took off 3 bases at V and 10 bases at J, with 15 bases between the two ends. This CDR3 spans 13 amino acids. The CDR3 DNA follows: TGCGCCAGCAGCCAGGCTGGGGAGGGGACCTACACCTTC. Translated, it gives CASSQAGEGTYTF.

V is TRBV4-3 and J is TRBJ1-4; 11 positions agree with TRBD1. Germline values: CDR1 LGHNA, CDR2 YSLEER. The CDR3 sequence is 15 residues long. J was trimmed by 8 bases and V by 1 base; bases with no gene match: 3. CDR3 sequence (DNA): TGCGCCAGCAGCCAAGGGACAGGGGGCCACGAAAAACTGTTTTTT. Its protein is CASSQGTGGHEKLFF.

Only a few counts were recorded for this clonotype. The V and J genes are TRBV7-3 and TRBJ2-5; D might be TRBD1 (6 bases). With 2 bases removed from V and 2 bases from J, the gap between germline ends came to 12 bases. CDR1 and CDR2 (germline): SGHTA, FQGTGA. The CDR3 spans 15 residues. In DNA, the CDR3 is TGTGCCAGCAGCTTATCAGGACAGAATCAAGAGACCCAGTACTTC. It yields the protein CASSLSGQNQETQYF.

This clonotype showed up many times. V usage is TRBV14 and J usage is TRBJ2-2, with D perhaps matching TRBD1 (6 bases). The CDR3 spans 16 residues. Per germline, CDR1 SGHDN and CDR2 FVKESK. The V end lost 2 bases, the J end lost 5 bases, and 15 bases lay between the germline ends. The CDR3 sequence is CASSQSTGTITGELFF. The CDR3 nucleotides are TGTGCCAGCAGCCAAAGTACCGGGACAATTACCGGGGAGCTGTTTTTT.

This clonotype was counted many times. The V call is TRBV3-1, the J call TRBJ2-3, with 7 nucleotides matching TRBD1. CDR1 and CDR2 from the germline V gene are LGHDT and YNNKEL (reference sequence). This CDR3 comprises 16 residues. The V gene end was trimmed by 4 bases and the J gene end by 0 bases; junction bases not matched to a gene: 7. CDR3 DNA: TGTGCCAGCAGCCCCGGGACAGCCGGGAGCACAGATACGCAGTATTTT. Protein: CASSPGTAGSTDTQYF.

At least ten counts were recorded for this clonotype. The chain has TRBV4-3 and TRBJ2-3; perhaps TRBD1 as D (5 bases). CDR3 length: 15 amino acids. Trimming shortened V by 1 base and J by 2 bases, and 10 bases separated the two germline ends. Germline CDR1 LGHNA, CDR2 YSLEER. The CDR3 sequence: CASSQGGANTDTQYF. DNA for the CDR3: TGCGCCAGCAGCCAAGGGGGCGCGAACACAGATACGCAGTATTTT.